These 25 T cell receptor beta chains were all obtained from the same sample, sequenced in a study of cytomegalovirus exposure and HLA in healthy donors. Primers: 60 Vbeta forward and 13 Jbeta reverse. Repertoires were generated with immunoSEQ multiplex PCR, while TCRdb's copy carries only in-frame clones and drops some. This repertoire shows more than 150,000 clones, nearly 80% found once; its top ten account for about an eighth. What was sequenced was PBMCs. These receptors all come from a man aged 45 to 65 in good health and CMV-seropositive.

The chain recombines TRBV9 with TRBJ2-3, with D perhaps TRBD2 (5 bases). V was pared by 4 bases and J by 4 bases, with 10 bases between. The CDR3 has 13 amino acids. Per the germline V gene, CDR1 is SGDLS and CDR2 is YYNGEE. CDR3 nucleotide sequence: TGTGCCAGCAGCTCAGGAGGCGCAGATACGCAGTATTTT. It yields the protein CASSSGGADTQYF.

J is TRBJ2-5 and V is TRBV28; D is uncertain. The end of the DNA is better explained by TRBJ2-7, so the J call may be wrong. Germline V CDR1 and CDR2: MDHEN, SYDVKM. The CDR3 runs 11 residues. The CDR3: CASSSEYEQYF. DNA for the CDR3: TGTGCCAGCAGTTCGGAGTACGAGCAGTACTTC.

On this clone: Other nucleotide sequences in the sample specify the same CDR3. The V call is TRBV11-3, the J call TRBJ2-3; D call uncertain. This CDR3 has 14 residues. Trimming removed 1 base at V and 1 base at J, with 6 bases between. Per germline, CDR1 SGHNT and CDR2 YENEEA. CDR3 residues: CASSLGPGTDTQYF. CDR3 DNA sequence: TGTGCCAGCAGCTTAGGGCCAGGCACAGATACGCAGTATTTT.

The DNA for the CDR3 is TGTGCTAGTGGTTTGGAGATGACAGGGGGGAAAAAGGACTATGGCTACACCTTC. Amino acids: CASGLEMTGGKKDYGYTF. The chain carries TRBV12-5 and TRBJ1-2, with 9 bases fitting TRBD1. This CDR3 region has 18 residues. Per the germline V gene, CDR1 is LGHNT and CDR2 is FRNRAP. Unmatched junction bases numbered 12, after V lost 1 base and J lost 3 bases.

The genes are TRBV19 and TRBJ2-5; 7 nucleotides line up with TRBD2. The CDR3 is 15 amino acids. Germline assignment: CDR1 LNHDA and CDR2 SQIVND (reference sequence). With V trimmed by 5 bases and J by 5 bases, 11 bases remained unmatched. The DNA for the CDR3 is TGTGCCAGTAGTCTCCGGACTAGTCGGGGTGAGACCCAGTACTTC. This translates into CASSLRTSRGETQYF.

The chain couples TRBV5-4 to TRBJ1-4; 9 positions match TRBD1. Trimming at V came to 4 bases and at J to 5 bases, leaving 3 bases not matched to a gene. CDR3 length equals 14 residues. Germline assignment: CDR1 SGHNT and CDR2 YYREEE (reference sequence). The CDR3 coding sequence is TGTGCCAGCAGCACCGGGACAGGGAATGAAAAACTGTTTTTT. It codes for CASSTGTGNEKLFF.

The CDR3: CASSLSFDALQDSSYNEQFF. CDR3 sequence (DNA): TGTGCCAGCAGTTTATCCTTCGATGCCTTGCAGGATAGCTCCTACAATGAGCAGTTCTTC. The chain links TRBV27 to TRBJ2-1; D not certain. Germline CDR1 is MNHEY and CDR2 is SMNVEV (reference sequence). V was pared by 0 bases and J by 0 bases, with 21 bases between. The CDR3 covers 20 residues.

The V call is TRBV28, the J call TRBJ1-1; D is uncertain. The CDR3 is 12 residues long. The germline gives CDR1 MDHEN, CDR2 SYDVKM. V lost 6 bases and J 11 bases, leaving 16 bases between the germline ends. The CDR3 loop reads CASSRTELRAFF. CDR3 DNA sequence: TGTGCCAGCAGCCGAACGGAGCTGAGGGCTTTCTTT.

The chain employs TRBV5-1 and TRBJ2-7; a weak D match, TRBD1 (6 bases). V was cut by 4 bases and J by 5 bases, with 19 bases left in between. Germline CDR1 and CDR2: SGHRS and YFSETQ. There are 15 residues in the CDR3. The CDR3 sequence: CASSRSLQGTHEQYV. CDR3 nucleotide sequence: TGCGCCAGCAGCCGTTCCTTACAGGGTACCCACGAGCAGTACGTC.

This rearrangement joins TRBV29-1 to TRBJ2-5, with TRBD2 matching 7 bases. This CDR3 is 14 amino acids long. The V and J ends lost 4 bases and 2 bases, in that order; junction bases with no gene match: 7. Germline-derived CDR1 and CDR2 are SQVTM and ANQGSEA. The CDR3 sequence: CSVGALGGQETQYF. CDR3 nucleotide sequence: TGCAGCGTTGGTGCTCTGGGGGGGCAAGAGACCCAGTACTTC.

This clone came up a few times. CDR3 sequence reads: CASPRTYGYTF. The CDR3 DNA reads TGTGCAAGTCCACGGACATATGGCTACACCTTC. This chain uses TRBV12-2 with TRBJ1-2; the table's D gene call, TRBD1, was not cross checked with the DNA. TRBV12-2 is annotated as a pseudogene. The length of the CDR3 is 11 residues.

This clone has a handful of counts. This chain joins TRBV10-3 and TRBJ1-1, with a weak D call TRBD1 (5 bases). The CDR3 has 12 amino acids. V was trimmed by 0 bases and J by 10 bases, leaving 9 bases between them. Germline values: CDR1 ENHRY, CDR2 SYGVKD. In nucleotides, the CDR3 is TGTGCCATCAGTGAGTCAGGGGATATAGCTTTCTTT. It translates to CAISESGDIAFF.

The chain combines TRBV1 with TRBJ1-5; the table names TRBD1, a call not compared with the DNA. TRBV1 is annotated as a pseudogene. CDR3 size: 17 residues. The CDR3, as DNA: TGCACCAGCAGCCAAGCGAAGGGCCGACAGCTCAATCAGCCCCAGCATTTT. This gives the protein CTSSQAKGRQLNQPQHF.

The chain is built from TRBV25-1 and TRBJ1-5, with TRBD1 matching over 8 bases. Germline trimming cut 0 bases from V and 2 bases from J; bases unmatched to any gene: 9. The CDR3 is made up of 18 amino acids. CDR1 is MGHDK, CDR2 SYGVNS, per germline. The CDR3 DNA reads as TGTGCCAGCAGTGAATACCCCGGGACAGGTGAGGGCAATCAGCCCCAGCATTTT. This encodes CASSEYPGTGEGNQPQHF.

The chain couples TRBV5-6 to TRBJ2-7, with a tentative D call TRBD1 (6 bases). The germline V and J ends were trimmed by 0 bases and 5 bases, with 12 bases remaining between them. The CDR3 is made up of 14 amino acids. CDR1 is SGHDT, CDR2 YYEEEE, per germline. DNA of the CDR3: TGTGCCAGCAGCTTGGGGACTGGGGGCAACGAGCAGTACTTC. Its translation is CASSLGTGGNEQYF.

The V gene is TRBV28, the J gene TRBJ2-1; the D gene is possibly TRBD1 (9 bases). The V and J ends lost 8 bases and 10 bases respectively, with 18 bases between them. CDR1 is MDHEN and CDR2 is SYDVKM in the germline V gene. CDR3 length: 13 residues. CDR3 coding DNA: TGTGCCAGCCGGGGGGGACAGGGTTTCGAGCAGTTCTTC. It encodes CASRGGQGFEQFF.

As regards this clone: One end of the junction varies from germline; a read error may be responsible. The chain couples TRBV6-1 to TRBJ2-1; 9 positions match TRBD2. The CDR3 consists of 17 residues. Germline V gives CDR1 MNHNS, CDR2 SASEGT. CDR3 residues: CASSEVRGQRGDSEQLF. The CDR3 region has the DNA TGTGCCAGCAGTGAAGTCCGTGGTCAGCGGGGGGACAGTGAGCAGCTCTTC.

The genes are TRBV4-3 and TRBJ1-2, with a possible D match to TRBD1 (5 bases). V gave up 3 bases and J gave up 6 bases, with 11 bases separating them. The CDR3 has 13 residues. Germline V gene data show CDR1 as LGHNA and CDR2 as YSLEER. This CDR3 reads CASSQDGRDGYTF. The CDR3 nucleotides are TGCGCCAGCAGCCAGGACGGCAGGGATGGCTACACCTTC.

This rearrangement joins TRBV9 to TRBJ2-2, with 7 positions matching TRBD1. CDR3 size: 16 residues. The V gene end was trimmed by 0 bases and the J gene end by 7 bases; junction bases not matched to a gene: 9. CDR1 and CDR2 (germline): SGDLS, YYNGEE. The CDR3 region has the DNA TGTGCCAGCAGCGTAGGAGGGGGCGGCAGTTACGGGGAGCTGTTTTTT. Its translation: CASSVGGGGSYGELFF.

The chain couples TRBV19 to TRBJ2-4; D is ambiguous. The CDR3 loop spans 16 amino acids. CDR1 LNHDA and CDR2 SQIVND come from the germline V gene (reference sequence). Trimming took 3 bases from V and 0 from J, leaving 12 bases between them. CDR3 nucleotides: TGTGCCAGTAGTATCGCTCCCCAGTTAGCCAAAAACATTCAGTACTTC. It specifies CASSIAPQLAKNIQYF.

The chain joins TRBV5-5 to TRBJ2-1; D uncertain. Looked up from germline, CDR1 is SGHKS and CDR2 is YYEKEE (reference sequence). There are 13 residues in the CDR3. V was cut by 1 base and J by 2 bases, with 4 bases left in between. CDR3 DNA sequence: TGTGCCAGCAGCTTGTATGCCTACAATGAGCAGTTCTTC. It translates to CASSLYAYNEQFF.

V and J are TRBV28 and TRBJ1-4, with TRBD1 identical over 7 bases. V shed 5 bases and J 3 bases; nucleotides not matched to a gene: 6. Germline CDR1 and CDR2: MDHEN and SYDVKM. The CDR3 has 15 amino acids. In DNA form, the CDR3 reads TGTGCCAGCAGTCTCACCGGGACAGCTAATGAAAAACTGTTTTTT. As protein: CASSLTGTANEKLFF.

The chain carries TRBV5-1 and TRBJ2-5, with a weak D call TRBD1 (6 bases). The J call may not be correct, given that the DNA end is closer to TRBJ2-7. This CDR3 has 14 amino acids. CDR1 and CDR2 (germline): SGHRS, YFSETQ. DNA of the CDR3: TGCGCCAGCAGCCCCGGGGACACCTCCTACGAGCAGTACTTC. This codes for CASSPGDTSYEQYF.

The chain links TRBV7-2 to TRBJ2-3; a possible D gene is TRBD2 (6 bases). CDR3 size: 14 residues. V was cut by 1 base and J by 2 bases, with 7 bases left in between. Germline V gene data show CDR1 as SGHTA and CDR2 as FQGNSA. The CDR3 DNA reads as TGTGCCAGCAGCTTAGGCGGGGACACAGATACGCAGTATTTT. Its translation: CASSLGGDTDTQYF.

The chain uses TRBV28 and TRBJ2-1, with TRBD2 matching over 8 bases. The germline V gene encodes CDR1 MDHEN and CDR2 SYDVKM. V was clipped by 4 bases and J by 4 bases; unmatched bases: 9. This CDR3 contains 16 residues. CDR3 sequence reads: CASSSLTSGPYNEQFF. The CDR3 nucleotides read TGTGCCAGCAGTTCTTTAACTAGCGGACCTTACAATGAGCAGTTCTTC.